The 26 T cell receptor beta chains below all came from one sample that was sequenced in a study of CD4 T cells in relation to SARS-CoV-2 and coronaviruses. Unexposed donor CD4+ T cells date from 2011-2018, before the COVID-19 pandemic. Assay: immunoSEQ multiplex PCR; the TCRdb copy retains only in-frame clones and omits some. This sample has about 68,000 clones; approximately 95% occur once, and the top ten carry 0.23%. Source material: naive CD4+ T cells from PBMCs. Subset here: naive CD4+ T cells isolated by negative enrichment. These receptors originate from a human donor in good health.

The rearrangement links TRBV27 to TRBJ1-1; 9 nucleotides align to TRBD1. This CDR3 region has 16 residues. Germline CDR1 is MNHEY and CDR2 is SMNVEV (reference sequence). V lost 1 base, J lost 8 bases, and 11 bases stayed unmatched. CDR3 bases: TGTGCCAGCAGTTTATTCGGGACAGGGCCTGCCGGGGAAGCTTTCTTT. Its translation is CASSLFGTGPAGEAFF.

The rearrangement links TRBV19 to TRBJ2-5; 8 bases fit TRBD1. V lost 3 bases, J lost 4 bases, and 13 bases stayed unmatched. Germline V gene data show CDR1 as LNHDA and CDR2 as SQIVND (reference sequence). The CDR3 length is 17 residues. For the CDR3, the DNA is TGTGCCAGTAGTATGGGGCAGGGGGCGCAGGGTATAGAGACCCAGTACTTC. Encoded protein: CASSMGQGAQGIETQYF.

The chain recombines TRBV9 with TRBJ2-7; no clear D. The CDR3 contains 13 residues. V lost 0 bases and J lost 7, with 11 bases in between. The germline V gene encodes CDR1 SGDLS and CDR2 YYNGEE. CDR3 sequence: CASSVVVLGEQYF. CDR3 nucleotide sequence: TGTGCCAGCAGCGTAGTTGTACTGGGAGAGCAGTACTTC.

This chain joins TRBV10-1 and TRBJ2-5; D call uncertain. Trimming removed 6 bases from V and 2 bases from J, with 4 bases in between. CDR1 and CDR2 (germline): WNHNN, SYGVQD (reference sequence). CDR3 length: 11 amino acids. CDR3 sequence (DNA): TGCGCCAGCAGACTTCAAGAGACCCAGTACTTC. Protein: CASRLQETQYF.

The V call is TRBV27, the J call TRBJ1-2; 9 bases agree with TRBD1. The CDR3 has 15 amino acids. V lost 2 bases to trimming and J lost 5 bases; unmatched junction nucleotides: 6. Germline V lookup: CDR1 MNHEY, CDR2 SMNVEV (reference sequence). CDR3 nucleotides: TGTGCCAGCAGTTTAATCCCGGACAGGGGATATGGCTACACCTTC. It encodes CASSLIPDRGYGYTF.

CDR3 coding DNA: TGTGCCAGCAGCCAATTTTCCATTTCTGGGGCCAACGTCCTGACTTTC. Its protein is CASSQFSISGANVLTF. The chain links TRBV7-2 to TRBJ2-6, with D hard to call. This CDR3 has 16 amino acids. Germline values: CDR1 SGHTA, CDR2 FQGNSA. V dropped 5 bases and J dropped 1 base, with 12 bases sitting between them.

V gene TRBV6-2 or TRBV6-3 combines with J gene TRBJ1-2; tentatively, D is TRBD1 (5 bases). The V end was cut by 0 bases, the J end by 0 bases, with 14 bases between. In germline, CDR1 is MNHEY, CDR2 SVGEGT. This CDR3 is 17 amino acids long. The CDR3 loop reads CASSYSLGTETNYGYTF. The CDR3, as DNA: TGTGCCAGCAGTTACTCGTTGGGGACCGAAACTAACTATGGCTACACCTTC.

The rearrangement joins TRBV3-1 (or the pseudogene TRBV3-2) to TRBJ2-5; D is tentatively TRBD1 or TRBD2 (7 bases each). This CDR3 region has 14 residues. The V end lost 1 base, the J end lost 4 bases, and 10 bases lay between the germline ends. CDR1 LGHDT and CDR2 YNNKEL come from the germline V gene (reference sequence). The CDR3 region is CASSQAGGVETQYF. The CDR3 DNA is TGTGCCAGCAGCCAAGCAGGGGGGGTAGAGACCCAGTACTTC.

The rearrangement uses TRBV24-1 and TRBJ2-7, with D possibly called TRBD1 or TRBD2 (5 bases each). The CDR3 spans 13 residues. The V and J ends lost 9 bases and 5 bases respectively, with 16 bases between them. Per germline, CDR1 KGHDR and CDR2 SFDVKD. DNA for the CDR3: TGTGCCACCGGGGACGGCCTGGGAGACGAGCAGTACTTC. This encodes CATGDGLGDEQYF.

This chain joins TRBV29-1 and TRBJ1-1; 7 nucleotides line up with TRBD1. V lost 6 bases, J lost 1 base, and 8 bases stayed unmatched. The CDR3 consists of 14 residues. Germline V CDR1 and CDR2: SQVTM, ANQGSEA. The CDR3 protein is CSVGTAGSNTEAFF. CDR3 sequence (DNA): TGCAGCGTGGGGACAGCCGGCTCGAACACTGAAGCTTTCTTT.

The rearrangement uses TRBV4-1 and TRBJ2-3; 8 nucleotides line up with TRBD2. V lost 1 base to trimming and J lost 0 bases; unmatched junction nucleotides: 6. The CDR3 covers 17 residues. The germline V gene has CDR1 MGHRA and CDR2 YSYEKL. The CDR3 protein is CASSQGFTGGSTDTQYF. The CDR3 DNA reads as TGCGCCAGCAGCCAAGGTTTTACGGGGGGGAGCACAGATACGCAGTATTTT.

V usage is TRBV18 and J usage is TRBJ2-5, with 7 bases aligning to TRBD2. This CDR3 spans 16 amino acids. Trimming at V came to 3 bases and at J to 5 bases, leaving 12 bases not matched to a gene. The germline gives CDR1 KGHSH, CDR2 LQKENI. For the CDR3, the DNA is TGTGCCAGCTCACCTAGAGGACTAGGGTCGGGGGAGACCCAGTACTTC. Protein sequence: CASSPRGLGSGETQYF.

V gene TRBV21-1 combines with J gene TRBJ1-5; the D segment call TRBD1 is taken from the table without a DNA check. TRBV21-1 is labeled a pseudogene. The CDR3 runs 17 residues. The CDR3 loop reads CASSNSPFPRGNQPQHF. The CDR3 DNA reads TGTGCCAGCAGCAACTCTCCCTTCCCCAGGGGCAATCAGCCCCAGCATTTT.

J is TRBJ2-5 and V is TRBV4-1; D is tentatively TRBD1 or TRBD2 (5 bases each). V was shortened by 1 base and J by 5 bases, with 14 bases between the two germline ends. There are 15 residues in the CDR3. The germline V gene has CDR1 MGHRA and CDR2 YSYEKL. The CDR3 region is CASSQAPRDRETQYF. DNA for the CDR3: TGCGCCAGCAGCCAAGCCCCTAGGGACCGGGAGACCCAGTACTTC.

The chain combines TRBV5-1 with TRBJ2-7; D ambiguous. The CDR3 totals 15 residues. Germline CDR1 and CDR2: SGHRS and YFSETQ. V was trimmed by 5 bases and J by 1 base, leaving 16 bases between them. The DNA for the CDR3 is TGCGCCAGCAGGTCTTCCCCTGGTGGATCCTACGAGCAGTACTTC. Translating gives CASRSSPGGSYEQYF.

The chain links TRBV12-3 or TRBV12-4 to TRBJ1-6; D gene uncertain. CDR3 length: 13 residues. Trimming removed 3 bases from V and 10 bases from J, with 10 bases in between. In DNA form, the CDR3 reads TGTGCCAGCAGTTTGGCCGCTACCTCACCCCTCCACTTT. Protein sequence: CASSLAATSPLHF.

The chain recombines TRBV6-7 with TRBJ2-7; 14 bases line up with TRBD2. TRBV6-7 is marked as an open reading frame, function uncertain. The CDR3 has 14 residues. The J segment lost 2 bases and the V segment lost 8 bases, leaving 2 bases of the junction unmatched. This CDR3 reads CASGLAGGTYEQYF. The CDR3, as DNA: TGTGCCAGCGGACTAGCGGGAGGCACCTACGAGCAGTACTTC.

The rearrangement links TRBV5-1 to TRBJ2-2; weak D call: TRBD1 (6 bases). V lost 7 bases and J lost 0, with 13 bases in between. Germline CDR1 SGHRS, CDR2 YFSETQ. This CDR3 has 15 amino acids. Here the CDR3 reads CASGDQGPNTGELFF. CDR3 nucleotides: TGCGCCAGCGGGGATCAGGGGCCGAACACCGGGGAGCTGTTTTTT.

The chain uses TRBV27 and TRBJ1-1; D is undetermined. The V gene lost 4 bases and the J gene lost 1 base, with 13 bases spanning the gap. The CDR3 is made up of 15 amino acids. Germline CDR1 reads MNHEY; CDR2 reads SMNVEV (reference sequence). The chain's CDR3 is CASSSLVRANTEAFF. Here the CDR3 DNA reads TGTGCCAGCAGTTCCCTGGTCCGGGCGAACACTGAAGCTTTCTTT.

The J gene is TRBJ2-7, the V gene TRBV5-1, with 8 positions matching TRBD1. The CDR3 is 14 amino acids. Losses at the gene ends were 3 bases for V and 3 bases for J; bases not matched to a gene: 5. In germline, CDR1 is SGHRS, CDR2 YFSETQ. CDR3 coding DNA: TGCGCCAGCAGCTCCATGACAGGGGTCTACGAGCAGTACTTC. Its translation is CASSSMTGVYEQYF.

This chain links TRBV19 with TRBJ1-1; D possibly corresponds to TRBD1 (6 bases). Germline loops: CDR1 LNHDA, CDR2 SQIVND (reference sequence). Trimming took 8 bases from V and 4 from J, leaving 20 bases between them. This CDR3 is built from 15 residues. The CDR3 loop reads CASSLRWRGSTEAFF. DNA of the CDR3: TGTGCCAGTTCACTCAGGTGGAGGGGGAGCACTGAAGCTTTCTTT.

CDR3 loop: CASRSHGQTYEQYF. CDR3 sequence (DNA): TGCGCCAGCAGATCTCACGGGCAGACCTACGAGCAGTACTTC. The chain has TRBV5-1 and TRBJ2-7; no reliable D call. The CDR3 consists of 14 residues. The V end was cut by 5 bases, the J end by 2 bases, with 14 bases between. CDR1 SGHRS and CDR2 YFSETQ come from the germline V gene.

CDR3 amino acids: CAWRAGAQTQYF. In nucleotides, the CDR3 is TGTGCCTGGAGGGCAGGGGCCCAGACCCAGTACTTC. The chain employs TRBV30 and TRBJ2-5; D possibly corresponds to TRBD1 (6 bases). The CDR3 totals 12 residues. Germline-derived CDR1 and CDR2 are GTSNPN and SVGIG (reference sequence). Deletions cut 3 bases from V and 6 bases from J, with 11 bases between.

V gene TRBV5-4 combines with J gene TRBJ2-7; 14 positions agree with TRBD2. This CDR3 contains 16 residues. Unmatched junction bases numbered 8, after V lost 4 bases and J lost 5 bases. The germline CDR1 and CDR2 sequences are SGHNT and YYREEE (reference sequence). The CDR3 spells CASSAGLAGGGHEQYF. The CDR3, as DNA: TGTGCCAGCAGCGCCGGACTAGCGGGAGGAGGCCACGAGCAGTACTTC.

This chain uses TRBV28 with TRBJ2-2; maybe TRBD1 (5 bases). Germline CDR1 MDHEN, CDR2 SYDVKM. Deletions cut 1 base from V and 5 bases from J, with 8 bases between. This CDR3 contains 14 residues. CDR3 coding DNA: TGTGCCAGCAGTTTATTAGGGGATACCGGGGAGCTGTTTTTT. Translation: CASSLLGDTGELFF.

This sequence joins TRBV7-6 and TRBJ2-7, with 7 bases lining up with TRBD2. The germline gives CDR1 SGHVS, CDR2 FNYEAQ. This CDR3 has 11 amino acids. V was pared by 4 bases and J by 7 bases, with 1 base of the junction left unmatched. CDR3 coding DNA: TGTGCCAGCAGCTCGCGGGAGGAGCAGTACTTC. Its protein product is CASSSREEQYF.